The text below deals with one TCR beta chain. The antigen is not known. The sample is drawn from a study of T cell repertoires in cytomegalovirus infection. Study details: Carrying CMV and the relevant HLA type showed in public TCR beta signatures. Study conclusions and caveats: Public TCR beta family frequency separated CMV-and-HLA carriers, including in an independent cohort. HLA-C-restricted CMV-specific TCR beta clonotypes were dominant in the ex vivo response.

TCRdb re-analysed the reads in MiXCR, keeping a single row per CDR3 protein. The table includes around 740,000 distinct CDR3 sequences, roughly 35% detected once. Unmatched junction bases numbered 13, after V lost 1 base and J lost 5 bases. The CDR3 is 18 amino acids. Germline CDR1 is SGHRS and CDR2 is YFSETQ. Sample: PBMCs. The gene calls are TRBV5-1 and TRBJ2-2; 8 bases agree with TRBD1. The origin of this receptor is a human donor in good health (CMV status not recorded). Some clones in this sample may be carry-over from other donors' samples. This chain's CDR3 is CASSLTGGRGWGTGELFF. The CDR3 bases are TGCGCCAGCAGCTTGACAGGGGGAAGAGGATGGGGTACCGGGGAGCTGTTTTTT.